These 10 T cell receptor beta chains were sequenced from one sample in a study of OX40 agonist ivuxolimab in advanced cancers. The library came from the immunoSEQ multiplex PCR assay. Sourced from immuneACCESS, this table was stored by TCRdb with only in-frame sequences that have V and J called. A share of the clones is absent; for the studies checked, an unresolved V gene accounts for under half, and the remainder has no known explanation. Across this sample there are more than 30,000 clones, with 75% to 90% seen only once. Of the sample, around a third is held by the ten largest clones. Sequencing was performed on CD4+ or CD8+ T cells sorted from blood, taken in a trial of the OX40 agonist ivuxolimab. Receptors originate from an adult with an advanced solid tumor such as melanoma, head and neck, liver or kidney cancer.

The V call is TRBV19, the J call TRBJ2-1; 9 bases are shared with TRBD2. The CDR3 has 15 amino acids. With 6 bases clipped from V and 1 base from J, the junction kept 4 bases outside the gene matches. CDR1 LNHDA and CDR2 SQIVND come from the germline V gene (reference sequence). CDR3 coding DNA: TGTGCCAGTAGGGTAGCGGGGGAGTCCTACAATGAGCAGTTCTTC. Residues: CASRVAGESYNEQFF.

The chain recombines TRBV27 with TRBJ2-3, with D uncertain. CDR3 length equals 12 residues. Between the trimmed V and J ends, which lost 3 bases and 6 bases, there was a span of 7 bases. CDR1 MNHEY and CDR2 SMNVEV come from the germline V gene (reference sequence). The CDR3 region is CASSFSRDTQYF. CDR3 nucleotide sequence: TGTGCCAGCAGTTTTTCCCGGGATACGCAGTATTTT.

The chain recombines TRBV28 with TRBJ1-1, with TRBD1 as a possible D gene (5 bases). This CDR3 has 15 amino acids. Germline CDR1 is MDHEN and CDR2 is SYDVKM. Trimming pared 2 bases from V and 5 bases from J, leaving 15 bases between. The CDR3 nucleotides read TGTGCCAGCAGTTTAGGAGGGTCCCGGGGGACTGAAGCTTTCTTT. It translates to CASSLGGSRGTEAFF.

This chain links TRBV7-9 with TRBJ2-7, with no clear D. The CDR3 runs 13 residues. The V end lost 1 base, the J end lost 6 bases, and 10 bases lay between the germline ends. Germline values: CDR1 SEHNR, CDR2 FQNEAQ (reference sequence). This chain's CDR3 is CASSLGPEVEQYF. The CDR3 coding sequence is TGTGCCAGCAGCTTAGGACCCGAGGTCGAGCAGTACTTC.

This clone was counted once. The V call is TRBV15, the J call TRBJ1-2; no definite D call. Germline CDR1 and CDR2: LNHNV and YYDKDF (reference sequence). The CDR3 consists of 16 residues. V lost 1 base and J 4 bases, leaving 16 bases between the germline ends. The CDR3 here is CATSRVPFWVPYGYTF. Here the CDR3 DNA reads TGTGCCACCAGCAGAGTTCCATTTTGGGTACCCTATGGCTACACCTTC.

The gene calls are TRBV29-1 and TRBJ2-7; 7 bases are a match to TRBD1. Trimming took 7 bases from V and 1 from J; bases not matched to a gene: 10. The germline CDR1 and CDR2 sequences are SQVTM and ANQGSEA. CDR3 length: 14 amino acids. For the CDR3, the DNA is TGCAGCGCTGATCCAGGGACAGATTCCTACGAGCAGTACTTC. Translated, it gives CSADPGTDSYEQYF.

The J gene is TRBJ2-3, the V gene TRBV11-2; no firm D call. V shed 4 bases and J shed 6 bases, with 8 bases lying between them. Germline CDR1 and CDR2: SGHAT and FQNNGV. CDR3 length equals 12 residues. The CDR3 region is CASSSTGDTQYF. The CDR3 DNA follows: TGTGCCAGCAGCTCGACTGGGGATACGCAGTATTTT. The whole variable domain, remainder taken from reference TRBV11-2 and TRBJ2-3, is EAGVAQSPRYKIIEKRQSVAFWCNPISGHATLYWYQQILGQGPKLLIQFQNNGVVDDSQLPKDRFSAERLKGVDSTLKIQPAKLEDSAVYLCASSSTGDTQYFGPGTRLTVL.

On this clone: A read error may account for a junction end that differs from germline. The rearrangement joins TRBV19 to TRBJ1-4, with 9 positions matching TRBD1. Germline V gene sequence: CDR1 LNHDA, CDR2 SQIVND (reference sequence). The CDR3 totals 16 residues. CDR3 nucleotides: TGTGCCAGTAGTATGGAAACCGGGACAGGGTTGCCTTTAGTGATTTTT. It specifies CASSMETGTGLPLVIF.

This clone turned up a few times. This chain joins TRBV2 and TRBJ1-4; D gene ambiguous. The V gene lost 8 bases and the J gene lost 0 bases, with 31 bases spanning the gap. The CDR3 loop spans 21 amino acids. Germline assignment: CDR1 SNHLY and CDR2 FYNNEI. CDR3 coding DNA: TGTGCCAGCGCGACCCAGACATGGGAAATGGGCCCAGAGGCAACTAATGAAAAACTGTTTTTT. Protein product: CASATQTWEMGPEATNEKLFF.

This chain connects TRBV11-2 to TRBJ2-7; 12 bases are a match to TRBD1. The CDR3 sequence is 15 residues long. Germline loops: CDR1 SGHAT, CDR2 FQNNGV. V trimming: 7 bases; J trimming: 7 bases; junction bases outside the gene matches: 11. The CDR3 nucleotides read TGTGCCAGCAACGACATGGGACAGGGGGCAAGTGAGCAGTACTTC. Residues: CASNDMGQGASEQYF.